The sequence of this TCR beta chain was determined in a study of blood T cell repertoires in COVID-19. On the study more broadly: Whether acute or convalescent, the COVID-19 samples came from the United States, Italy and Spain.

Deletions cut 3 bases from V and 2 bases from J, with 8 bases between. Germline lookup yields CDR1 LNHDA and CDR2 SQIVND (reference sequence). CDR3 length: 14 residues. Repertoires were generated with immunoSEQ multiplex PCR, while TCRdb's copy carries only in-frame clones and drops some. Of 200,000 to 300,000 clones in the sample, roughly four fifths are singletons; the top ten hold roughly 4.7%. This TCR came from a woman aged 65 to 85 with acute or convalescent COVID-19. The chain carries TRBV19 and TRBJ1-5, with D perhaps TRBD1 (5 bases). Material for sequencing was peripheral blood. The CDR3 region has the DNA TGTGCCAGTAGTATGGAACAGGGCAATCAGCCCCAGCATTTT. It yields the protein CASSMEQGNQPQHF.